This passage covers 23 T cell receptor beta chains from one sample sequenced in a study of Graves' ophthalmopathy and Graves' hyperthyroidism. Beta-chain TCR CDR3 regions were amplified from RNA transcripts. The authors performed first-round RT-PCR with HTBI primers and then a second-round multiplex PCR. TCRdb itself ran the multiplex PCR reads through MiXCR, one entry per CDR3 protein. The table includes about 620,000 distinct CDR3 sequences, around a fifth detected once. The specimen sequenced was peripheral blood. These receptors were obtained from a woman in her late teens or twenties with stable Graves' hyperthyroidism. Some clones in this sample may be carry-over from other donors' samples.

This clonotype was detected many times. The chain joins TRBV13 to TRBJ1-6; TRBD1 is a possible D gene (6 bases). This CDR3 has 15 amino acids. Deletions cut 3 bases from V and 10 bases from J, with 16 bases between. Germline V CDR1 and CDR2: PRHDT, FYEKMQ (reference sequence). CDR3 region: CASSFRGLGKSPLHF. CDR3 nucleotide sequence: TGTGCCAGCAGCTTCAGGGGATTAGGTAAATCACCCCTCCACTTT.

This clonotype appeared a few times. The rearrangement links TRBV12-3 or TRBV12-4 to TRBJ1-1; 9 bases map to TRBD1. Trimming at V came to 8 bases and at J to 4 bases, leaving 11 bases not matched to a gene. The CDR3 has 15 amino acids. As DNA, the CDR3 is TGTGCCAGCCAACCCTCACAGGGGGCAGGCACTGAAGCTTTCTTT. It is translated as CASQPSQGAGTEAFF.

This clonotype came up many times. The rearrangement joins TRBV2 to TRBJ1-1; D call uncertain. Trimming left V 6 bases short and J 1 base short, with 9 bases between. The CDR3 totals 13 residues. In germline, CDR1 is SNHLY, CDR2 FYNNEI. The CDR3 region has the DNA TGTGCCAGCAGACCCCGACGGAACACTGAAGCTTTCTTT. It specifies CASRPRRNTEAFF.

This clonotype showed up many times. The chain employs TRBV12-3 or TRBV12-4 and TRBJ1-1; D is ambiguous. Trimming removed 6 bases at V and 5 bases at J, with 10 bases between. The CDR3 has 12 residues. CDR3 DNA sequence: TGTGCCAGCAGGACCGGGTGGACTGAAGCTTTCTTT. Residues: CASRTGWTEAFF.

This clonotype appeared many times. The J gene is TRBJ1-6, the V gene TRBV25-1, with 7 bases that match TRBD1. The CDR3 consists of 16 residues. V dropped 2 bases and J dropped 6; count of bases not matched to a gene: 7. Germline loops: CDR1 MGHDK, CDR2 SYGVNS. The CDR3 region is CASSEEQGTPNSPLHF. In DNA, the CDR3 is TGTGCCAGCAGTGAAGAACAGGGGACTCCTAATTCACCCCTCCACTTT.

This clonotype occurred many times. This rearrangement joins TRBV30 to TRBJ1-2; 7 bases line up with TRBD1. Germline lookup yields CDR1 GTSNPN and CDR2 SVGIG (reference sequence). This CDR3 comprises 13 residues. V gave up 1 base and J gave up 2 bases; unmatched junction bases: 1. The CDR3 is CAWSGDRNYGYTF. CDR3 in DNA: TGTGCCTGGAGTGGGGACAGAAACTATGGCTACACCTTC.

In its sample, this clonotype was seen many times. This rearrangement joins TRBV20-1 to TRBJ1-5; possible D gene TRBD1, 6 bases. The germline V gene has CDR1 DFQATT and CDR2 SNEGSKA (reference sequence). CDR3 size: 15 residues. The V and J ends lost 3 bases and 4 bases respectively, with 16 bases between them. CDR3 DNA: TGCAGTGCTAGGGGACACCCGGCCAAAAATCAGCCCCAGCATTTT. Its translation: CSARGHPAKNQPQHF.

This clonotype was seen many times. The chain has TRBV4-1 and TRBJ1-1; 7 positions agree with TRBD1. The V gene end was trimmed by 2 bases and the J gene end by 1 base; junction bases not matched to a gene: 4. Germline CDR1 and CDR2: MGHRA and YSYEKL. This CDR3 comprises 15 residues. The CDR3 nucleotides read TGCGCCAGCAGCCAACCGACAGGGAAGAACACTGAAGCTTTCTTT. Residues: CASSQPTGKNTEAFF.

To note about this clonotype: Being one base from a much bigger clone, this may be a read error. The V gene is TRBV10-3, the J gene TRBJ1-1; D might be TRBD1 (5 bases). Trimming removed 4 bases at V and 11 bases at J, with 14 bases between. This CDR3 has 12 residues. The V gene's germline CDR1 is ENHRY and CDR2 SYGVKD. This chain's CDR3 is CAISGSDIGAFF. Here the CDR3 DNA reads TGTGCCATCAGTGGGTCGGACATCGGTGCTTTCTTT.

This clonotype was seen at least ten times. The chain uses TRBV20-1 and TRBJ2-7; TRBD1 aligns across 7 bases. The CDR3 sequence is 12 residues long. Germline CDR1 DFQATT, CDR2 SNEGSKA (reference sequence). V shed 3 bases, J shed 5 bases, and the junction held 4 bases outside the gene matches. The CDR3 protein is CSASRGSNEQYF. Written as DNA, the CDR3 is TGCAGTGCTAGCAGGGGGTCGAACGAGCAGTACTTC.

DNA for the CDR3: TGTGCCAGCAAACCGACAGGAGGGGAGACCCAGTACTTC. It yields the protein CASKPTGGETQYF. The chain employs TRBV27 and TRBJ2-5; perhaps D is TRBD1 or TRBD2 (6 bases each). CDR1 and CDR2 (germline): MNHEY, SMNVEV (reference sequence). This CDR3 is built from 13 residues. Trimming took off 7 bases at V and 5 bases at J, with 14 bases between the two ends.

This clonotype was detected ten times or more. For the CDR3, the DNA is TGCAGCGTCGGCCCAGGGGGCGAATTAGGGACCCAGTACTTC. Translating it yields CSVGPGGELGTQYF. This chain connects TRBV29-1 to TRBJ2-5; 8 bases are a match to TRBD1. V lost 6 bases, J lost 7 bases, and 13 bases stayed unmatched. CDR3 length: 14 amino acids. Germline V gene lookup returns CDR1 SQVTM and CDR2 ANQGSEA.

The chain combines TRBV5-1 with TRBJ2-5; D is perhaps TRBD2 (6 bases). Trimming cost V 4 bases and J 5 bases, with 18 bases left between them. The CDR3 runs to 15 residues. The germline V gene has CDR1 SGHRS and CDR2 YFSETQ. As DNA, the CDR3 is TGCGCCAGCAGCGTCGGAACGGGAGAGGGGGAGACCCAGTACTTC. Translation gives CASSVGTGEGETQYF.

With regard to this clonotype: The junction and the germline gene differ at one end; a read error may be behind it. The chain links TRBV27 to TRBJ2-4; 11 positions match TRBD1. CDR1 is MNHEY and CDR2 is SMNVEV in the germline V gene (reference sequence). CDR3 length: 14 residues. In DNA, the CDR3 is TGTGCCAGCAGTTTGGGGACAGGGGGGAACATTAAGTACTTC. Translating gives CASSLGTGGNIKYF.

The chain recombines TRBV11-2 with TRBJ2-2, with D possibly TRBD1 on 6 matching bases. The CDR3 is 15 amino acids. Looked up from germline, CDR1 is SGHAT and CDR2 is FQNNGV. V was shortened by 1 base and J by 6 bases, with 12 bases between the two germline ends. CDR3 nucleotides: TGTGCCAGCAGCTTAGTCCAGGGGCGGGCCGGGGAGCTGTTTTTT. Translating it yields CASSLVQGRAGELFF.

The CDR3 bases are TGTGCCAGCAGCTTCCGGCAGGGACTTCAAGAGACCCAGTACTTC. Its translation: CASSFRQGLQETQYF. The V gene is TRBV7-9, the J gene TRBJ2-5, with TRBD2 as a possible D gene (6 bases). The CDR3 is 15 amino acids. The V gene lost 3 bases and the J gene lost 2 bases, with 13 bases spanning the gap. Germline V CDR1 and CDR2: SEHNR, FQNEAQ (reference sequence).

This clonotype was seen more than once but under ten times. This chain connects TRBV18 to TRBJ2-2, with 9 bases aligning to TRBD1. This CDR3 comprises 15 residues. The ends lost 4 bases at V and 7 bases at J; junction bases unmatched: 7. Germline V gene lookup returns CDR1 KGHSH and CDR2 LQKENI. CDR3 coding DNA: TGTGCCAGCTCACAGGGACAGGGAGAACACGGGGAGCTGTTTTTT. Its protein is CASSQGQGEHGELFF.

This clonotype was observed at least ten times. J is TRBJ1-2 and V is TRBV30; perhaps TRBD1 as D (5 bases). The germline V gene encodes CDR1 GTSNPN and CDR2 SVGIG (reference sequence). The CDR3 extends over 14 amino acids. Here the CDR3 DNA reads TGTGCGCAACGGGGCTTAAGGCATCAGAATGGCTACACCTTC. This codes for CAQRGLRHQNGYTF.

This clonotype has just a few counts. The rearrangement uses TRBV28 and TRBJ2-7; TRBD1 agrees at 8 bases. Germline trimming cut 7 bases from V and 2 bases from J; bases unmatched to any gene: 10. CDR1 is MDHEN and CDR2 is SYDVKM in the germline V gene. This CDR3 has 15 residues. For the CDR3, the DNA is TGTGCCAGCAAGCCCCGGCAGGGGGCCGCCTACGAGCAGTACTTC. As protein: CASKPRQGAAYEQYF.

The chain combines TRBV5-1 with TRBJ2-2; possible D gene TRBD1, 5 bases. Looked up from germline, CDR1 is SGHRS and CDR2 is YFSETQ. The CDR3 consists of 16 residues. V shed 0 bases and J shed 1 base, with 10 bases lying between them. The DNA of the CDR3 is TGCGCCAGCAGCTTGGGACAGCTTATGAACACCGGGGAGCTGTTTTTT. Amino acid sequence: CASSLGQLMNTGELFF.

This clonotype was detected many times. The V gene is TRBV24-1, the J gene TRBJ1-2, with 7 bases matching TRBD1. Germline V gene lookup returns CDR1 KGHDR and CDR2 SFDVKD. V lost 1 base to trimming and J lost 7 bases; unmatched junction nucleotides: 5. The CDR3 spans 14 residues. CDR3 amino acids: CATSDFRQGSGYTF. CDR3 nucleotides: TGTGCCACCAGTGATTTCAGACAGGGAAGTGGCTACACCTTC.

The chain is built from TRBV13 and TRBJ2-2; the D is unclear. This CDR3 region has 12 residues. V lost 5 bases and J lost 7, with 8 bases in between. In germline, CDR1 is PRHDT, CDR2 FYEKMQ (reference sequence). The CDR3 region has the DNA TGTGCCAGCAGCCCCGACGGCGGGGAGCTGTTTTTT. Translating gives CASSPDGGELFF.

The gene calls are TRBV6-1 and TRBJ2-7; a weak D match, TRBD1 (5 bases). The CDR3 runs to 13 residues. Trimming pared 5 bases from V and 5 bases from J, leaving 13 bases between. Germline V gene sequence: CDR1 MNHNS, CDR2 SASEGT. For the CDR3, the DNA is TGTGCCAGCAGTCATCAGGGTGGCCACGAGCAGTACTTC. It codes for CASSHQGGHEQYF.